This T cell receptor (beta chain) was profiled in a study of blood T cells in healthy people across ages. A sample-barcoded 5' primer and a J-beta primer mix were used in a second PCR of about 7 to 12 cycles. TCRdb analysed the 5' RACE reads with MiXCR anew, one entry per CDR3 protein. The table includes 800,000 to 950,000 distinct CDR3 sequences, 25% to 30% detected once. Per germline, CDR1 SGHAT and CDR2 FQNNGV. This CDR3 is built from 14 residues. Losses at the gene ends were 0 bases for V and 13 bases for J; bases not matched to a gene: 8. Points from the study as a whole: In older individuals, TCR beta diversity per million T cells was lower, falling roughly linearly with age.

As for this clonotype: Its cognate antigen is unknown.

These same data were also listed under a study on T cells of mothers and their children.

The sequenced material came from blood. The genes are TRBV11-2 and TRBJ2-1, with 8 bases aligning to TRBD2. The origin of this receptor is a middle-aged woman in good health. The CDR3 sequence is CASSLEGLGYEQFF. In DNA form, the CDR3 reads TGTGCCAGCAGCTTAGAGGGACTAGGGTACGAACAGTTCTTC.